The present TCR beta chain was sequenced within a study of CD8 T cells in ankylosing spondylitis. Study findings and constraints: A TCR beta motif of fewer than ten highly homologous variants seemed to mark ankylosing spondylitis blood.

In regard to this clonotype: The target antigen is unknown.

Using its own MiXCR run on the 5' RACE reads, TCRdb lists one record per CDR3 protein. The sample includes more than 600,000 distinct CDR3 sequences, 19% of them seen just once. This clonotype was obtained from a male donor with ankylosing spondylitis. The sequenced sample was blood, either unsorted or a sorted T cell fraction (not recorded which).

The DNA for the CDR3 is TGTGCCAGCAGCTTACGGTCTTGGCCGGGAGTCTCCTACGAGCAGTACTTC. Its translation is CASSLRSWPGVSYEQYF. The chain couples TRBV7-2 to TRBJ2-7; TRBD2 is a possible D gene (6 bases). Germline assignment: CDR1 SGHTA and CDR2 FQGNSA. Trimming cost V 2 bases and J 0 bases, with 17 bases left between them. The CDR3 length is 17 residues.